The entry below describes one T cell receptor beta chain. This CDR3 comprises 16 residues. Germline-derived CDR1 and CDR2 are SGHTA and FQGNSA. With 0 bases clipped from V and 6 bases from J, the junction kept 9 bases outside the gene matches. This record comes from a study of blood T cell repertoires in COVID-19. Repertoires were generated with immunoSEQ multiplex PCR, while TCRdb's copy carries only in-frame clones and drops some. This repertoire shows 540,000 or so clones, about 89% found once; its top ten account for about 8%. This chain uses TRBV7-2 with TRBJ2-5; 8 bases agree with TRBD2. The TCR comes from a woman in her fifties or sixties with COVID-19, enrolled during active disease. The sample taken for sequencing was peripheral blood. The DNA of the CDR3 is TGTGCCAGCAGCTTAGCTTTACCAGCGGGGGTCCAGACCCAGTACTTC. This translates into CASSLALPAGVQTQYF.